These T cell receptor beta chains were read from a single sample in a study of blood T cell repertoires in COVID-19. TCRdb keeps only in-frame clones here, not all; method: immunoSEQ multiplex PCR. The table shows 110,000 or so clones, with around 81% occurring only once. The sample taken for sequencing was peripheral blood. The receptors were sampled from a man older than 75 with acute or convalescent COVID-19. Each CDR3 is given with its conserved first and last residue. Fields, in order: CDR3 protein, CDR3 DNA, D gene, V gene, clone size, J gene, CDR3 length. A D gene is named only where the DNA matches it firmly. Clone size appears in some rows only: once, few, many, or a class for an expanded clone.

cdr3_aa: CASTLTSGANVLTF
cdr3_nt: TGTGCCAGCACTCTGACTTCTGGGGCCAACGTCCTGACTTTC
d_call: -
v_call: TRBV6-5
clone_size: -
j_call: TRBJ2-6
cdr3_length: 14

cdr3_aa: CASRNRLAQQYF
cdr3_nt: TGTGCCAGCAGGAATCGACTAGCTCAGCAGTACTTC
d_call: TRBD2
v_call: TRBV28
clone_size: once
j_call: TRBJ2-7
cdr3_length: 12

cdr3_aa: CASSQNRGETQYF
cdr3_nt: TGTGCCAGCAGCCAAAACAGGGGAGAGACCCAGTACTTC
d_call: TRBD1
v_call: TRBV7-9
clone_size: few
j_call: TRBJ2-5
cdr3_length: 13

cdr3_aa: CASSVGGSGANVLTF
cdr3_nt: TGTGCCAGCAGCGTCGGGGGATCTGGGGCCAACGTCCTGACTTTC
d_call: -
v_call: TRBV9
clone_size: -
j_call: TRBJ2-6
cdr3_length: 15

cdr3_aa: CASSNPDRGRGEKLFF
cdr3_nt: TGTGCCAGCAGCAACCCCGACAGGGGGCGCGGGGAAAAACTGTTTTTT
d_call: -
v_call: TRBV21-1
clone_size: -
j_call: TRBJ1-4
cdr3_length: 16

cdr3_aa: CASSTPQVSNEKLFF
cdr3_nt: TGTGCCAGCAGCACACCCCAGGTTTCTAATGAAAAACTGTTTTTT
d_call: -
v_call: TRBV7-9
clone_size: few
j_call: TRBJ1-4
cdr3_length: 15

cdr3_aa: CASSQDVPTGELFF
cdr3_nt: TGCGCCAGCAGCCAAGATGTCCCTACCGGGGAGCTGTTTTTT
d_call: -
v_call: TRBV4-1
clone_size: once
j_call: TRBJ2-2
cdr3_length: 14

cdr3_aa: CASTRAGTDNQPQHF
cdr3_nt: TGTGCCAGCACCCGAGCCGGGACAGATAATCAGCCCCAGCATTTT
d_call: TRBD1
v_call: TRBV28
clone_size: -
j_call: TRBJ1-5
cdr3_length: 15

cdr3_aa: CASSLGLDRGNQPQHF
cdr3_nt: TGTGCCAGCAGTTTAGGCCTGGACAGGGGCAATCAGCCCCAGCATTTT
d_call: TRBD1
v_call: TRBV28
clone_size: -
j_call: TRBJ1-5
cdr3_length: 16

cdr3_aa: CASNRDEGTEAFF
cdr3_nt: TGTGCCAGCAACAGGGATGAGGGCACTGAAGCTTTCTTT
d_call: -
v_call: TRBV9
clone_size: -
j_call: TRBJ1-1
cdr3_length: 13

cdr3_aa: CASSQADRSNYGYTF
cdr3_nt: TGCGCCAGCAGCCAAGCCGACAGGAGTAACTATGGCTACACCTTC
d_call: -
v_call: TRBV4-1
clone_size: few
j_call: TRBJ1-2
cdr3_length: 15

cdr3_aa: CASTPSIGLQETQYF
cdr3_nt: TGCGCCAGCACCCCTTCAATAGGACTTCAAGAGACCCAGTACTTC
d_call: -
v_call: TRBV4-1
clone_size: -
j_call: TRBJ2-5
cdr3_length: 15

cdr3_aa: CASSVLRDRDEKLFF
cdr3_nt: TGTGCCAGCAGCGTACTCCGGGACAGGGATGAAAAACTGTTTTTT
d_call: TRBD1
v_call: TRBV6-5
clone_size: -
j_call: TRBJ1-4
cdr3_length: 15

cdr3_aa: CATSRDTYQPQHF
cdr3_nt: TGTGCCACCAGCAGAGACACATATCAGCCCCAGCATTTT
d_call: -
v_call: TRBV15
clone_size: -
j_call: TRBJ1-5
cdr3_length: 13

cdr3_aa: CASSLDGSGEQFF
cdr3_nt: TGTGCCAGCAGCCTGGATGGGAGTGGAGAGCAGTTCTTC
d_call: -
v_call: TRBV6-4
clone_size: -
j_call: TRBJ2-1
cdr3_length: 13

cdr3_aa: CASSSDSYGYTF
cdr3_nt: TGTGCCAGCAGCTCCGACAGCTATGGCTACACCTTC
d_call: -
v_call: TRBV7-9
clone_size: few
j_call: TRBJ1-2
cdr3_length: 12

cdr3_aa: CATSNQGHYEQYF
cdr3_nt: TGTGCCACCAGCAACCAGGGACACTACGAGCAGTACTTC
d_call: -
v_call: TRBV15
clone_size: few
j_call: TRBJ2-7
cdr3_length: 13

cdr3_aa: CASSKGGTGLGTEAFF
cdr3_nt: TGTGCCAGTAGTAAAGGAGGGACAGGGTTGGGCACTGAAGCTTTCTTT
d_call: TRBD1
v_call: TRBV19
clone_size: few
j_call: TRBJ1-1
cdr3_length: 16

cdr3_aa: CASRVDNNQPQHF
cdr3_nt: TGTGCCAGCAGAGTGGACAACAATCAGCCCCAGCATTTT
d_call: -
v_call: TRBV7-8
clone_size: -
j_call: TRBJ1-5
cdr3_length: 13

cdr3_aa: CASRQGPYEQYF
cdr3_nt: TGCGCCAGCAGACAGGGACCCTACGAGCAGTACTTC
d_call: -
v_call: TRBV5-1
clone_size: -
j_call: TRBJ2-7
cdr3_length: 12

cdr3_aa: CASSFRRTGHNEQFF
cdr3_nt: TGTGCCAGCAGCTTTCGTAGGACAGGGCACAATGAGCAGTTCTTC
d_call: TRBD1
v_call: TRBV11-2
clone_size: few
j_call: TRBJ2-1
cdr3_length: 15

cdr3_aa: CSVGRAGVGEQYF
cdr3_nt: TGCAGCGTTGGTCGGGCGGGAGTCGGCGAGCAGTACTTC
d_call: TRBD2
v_call: TRBV29-1
clone_size: -
j_call: TRBJ2-7
cdr3_length: 13

cdr3_aa: CASSRVGESNEQFF
cdr3_nt: TGTGCCAGCAGCCGCGTCGGTGAAAGCAATGAGCAGTTCTTC
d_call: -
v_call: TRBV11-3
clone_size: -
j_call: TRBJ2-1
cdr3_length: 14

cdr3_aa: CATSREGLTGYTF
cdr3_nt: TGTGCCACCAGCAGAGAAGGACTGACCGGCTACACCTTC
d_call: -
v_call: TRBV15
clone_size: -
j_call: TRBJ1-2
cdr3_length: 13